This T cell receptor beta chain was retrieved from a study of blood T cell repertoires in COVID-19. On the study more broadly: Samples representing acute and convalescent COVID-19 were sourced from the United States, Italy and Spain. The analysed material was cDNA or gDNA that came from T cells, B-cell-depleted T cells, or PBMCs.

The data were produced by immunoSEQ multiplex PCR, yet TCRdb's version contains in-frame clones alone and is incomplete. Of more than 85,000 clones listed, nearly 90% are singletons. Deletions cut 8 bases from V and 7 bases from J, with 18 bases between. The V gene's germline CDR1 is MDHEN and CDR2 SYDVKM. The CDR3 totals 13 residues. Material: peripheral blood. The TCR sequence derives from a human donor in a cohort sampled during active COVID-19. The V and J genes are TRBV28 and TRBJ2-7, with D unclear. This chain's CDR3 is CASSVPPSPEQYF. In DNA form, the CDR3 reads TGTGCCAGCTCAGTCCCCCCGTCACCGGAGCAGTACTTC.